Below, 32 T cell receptor beta chains from the same sample are listed, as sequenced in a study of shared clonotypes between healthy human individuals. Generated by immunoSEQ multiplex PCR, the TCRdb table keeps only in-frame clones and is missing some. The data show hundreds of thousands of clones, with roughly four fifths seen just once and more than 10% held by the top ten. Sample: PBMCs. These receptors came from a woman aged 40 to 50 in good health. Some clones in this sample may be carry-over from other donors' samples.

The V call is TRBV6-5, the J call TRBJ1-1; D is unclear. The CDR3 runs 12 residues. CDR1 MNHEY and CDR2 SVGAGI come from the germline V gene. The V end lost 6 bases, the J end lost 1 base, and 6 bases lay between the germline ends. The CDR3 DNA sequence: TGTGCCAGCAGCCCCAAGAACACTGAAGCTTTCTTT. This encodes CASSPKNTEAFF.

CDR3 sequence (DNA): TGTGCCAGCACCCTCAGGGGCACAGATACGCAGTATTTT. This gives the protein CASTLRGTDTQYF. The gene calls are TRBV7-2 and TRBJ2-3; possibly TRBD1 for D (5 bases). This CDR3 contains 13 residues. V was cut by 7 bases and J by 1 base, with 9 bases left in between. In germline, CDR1 is SGHTA, CDR2 FQGNSA.

This chain connects TRBV5-1 to TRBJ1-4; 8 bases agree with TRBD1. The CDR3 extends over 17 amino acids. The germline gives CDR1 SGHRS, CDR2 YFSETQ. J was trimmed by 8 bases and V by 0 bases; bases with no gene match: 12. For the CDR3, the DNA is TGCGCCAGCAGCTTGGTACTTGCGACAGGGGAAGGCGAAAAACTGTTTTTT. This gives the protein CASSLVLATGEGEKLFF.

A single count supports this clone. V usage is TRBV28 and J usage is TRBJ1-2; 8 nucleotides match TRBD1. V dropped 7 bases and J dropped 5; count of bases not matched to a gene: 6. The CDR3 covers 13 residues. The V gene's germline CDR1 is MDHEN and CDR2 SYDVKM. The CDR3 DNA reads TGTGCCAGCAATCTCGACAGGGGATATGGCTACACCTTC. It specifies CASNLDRGYGYTF.

On this clone itself: A far larger clone is one nucleotide away, so this likely arose from a read error. The same CDR3 arises from other DNA sequences in this sample as well. The chain combines TRBV29-1 with TRBJ1-1; a possible D gene is TRBD1 (5 bases). The ends were cut back, 4 bases at V and 6 bases at J, with 12 bases in the middle. The germline gives CDR1 SQVTM, CDR2 ANQGSEA. The CDR3 has 12 residues. CDR3: CSVGDGLAEAFF. DNA for the CDR3: TGCAGCGTTGGGGACGGCCTGGCTGAAGCTTTCTTT.

The V and J genes are TRBV13 and TRBJ1-4, with no clear D. Per the germline V gene, CDR1 is PRHDT and CDR2 is FYEKMQ (reference sequence). Trimming removed 2 bases from V and 3 bases from J, with 10 bases in between. CDR3 length: 15 amino acids. The DNA for the CDR3 is TGTGCCAGCAGCTTAAGAGGCTGGTCTAATGAAAAACTGTTTTTT. Protein sequence: CASSLRGWSNEKLFF.

The V and J genes are TRBV7-2 and TRBJ2-3; 7 nucleotides line up with TRBD2. J was trimmed by 5 bases and V by 2 bases; bases with no gene match: 7. The germline V gene encodes CDR1 SGHTA and CDR2 FQGNSA. This CDR3 spans 15 amino acids. The chain's CDR3 is CASSLLAGEIDTQYF. CDR3 in DNA: TGTGCCAGCAGCTTACTGGCGGGAGAGATAGATACGCAGTATTTT.

This clone was observed a single time. This chain links TRBV5-4 with TRBJ2-1; the D gene is possibly TRBD1 (5 bases). The germline CDR1 and CDR2 sequences are SGHNT and YYREEE (reference sequence). V was clipped by 0 bases and J by 4 bases, with 11 bases between them. The CDR3 runs to 15 residues. As DNA, the CDR3 is TGTGCCAGCAGCTTGGGGTCAGGGCCATACAATGAGCAGTTCTTC. It translates to CASSLGSGPYNEQFF. Filled out from reference TRBV5-4 and TRBJ2-1, the complete variable domain reads ETGVTQSPTHLIKTRGQQVTLRCSSQSGHNTVSWYQQALGQGPQFIFQYYREEENGRGNFPPRFSGLQFPNYSSELNVNALELDDSALYLCASSLGSGPYNEQFFGPGTRLTVL.

The chain employs TRBV5-1 and TRBJ2-7; 8 nucleotides line up with TRBD1. The V and J ends lost 1 base and 2 bases, in that order; junction bases with no gene match: 2. This CDR3 is 14 amino acids long. Germline assignment: CDR1 SGHRS and CDR2 YFSETQ. CDR3 region: CASSLRDRTYEQYF. CDR3 DNA: TGCGCCAGCAGCTTGAGGGACAGGACCTACGAGCAGTACTTC.

This clone was counted only a few times. The chain joins TRBV2 to TRBJ1-5, with TRBD1 identical over 7 bases. Germline loops: CDR1 SNHLY, CDR2 FYNNEI. The CDR3 spans 16 residues. Losses at the gene ends were 3 bases for V and 5 bases for J; bases not matched to a gene: 10. The CDR3 region has the DNA TGTGCCAGCAGTGATCCAGGGGGGGGTGGTGATCAGCCCCAGCATTTT. Protein product: CASSDPGGGGDQPQHF.

The gene calls are TRBV6-5 and TRBJ2-7; 7 bases match TRBD2. Trimming cost V 4 bases and J 4 bases; bases outside gene matches: 10. Germline V gene data show CDR1 as MNHEY and CDR2 as SVGAGI. The length of the CDR3 is 15 residues. The chain's CDR3 is CASSWAGEYIYEQYF. In DNA form, the CDR3 reads TGTGCCAGCAGTTGGGCGGGAGAGTACATATACGAGCAGTACTTC.

The chain joins TRBV4-1 to TRBJ2-7; 9 bases agree with TRBD2. J gave up 10 bases and V 0 bases, and 10 bases lay outside the gene matches. Germline values: CDR1 MGHRA, CDR2 YSYEKL. This CDR3 contains 15 residues. The CDR3 sequence: CASSQDGSGSRRQYF. The CDR3 region has the DNA TGCGCCAGCAGCCAAGATGGTAGCGGGAGCCGCCGACAGTACTTC.

This clone was observed once. This chain uses TRBV30 with TRBJ2-7, with 7 bases identical to TRBD1. This CDR3 is built from 14 residues. Trimming at V came to 3 bases and at J to 4 bases, leaving 9 bases not matched to a gene. Germline V CDR1 and CDR2: GTSNPN, SVGIG (reference sequence). The CDR3 nucleotides read TGTGCCTGGAGCCCTACAGGGGACAGATACGAGCAGTACTTC. Protein sequence: CAWSPTGDRYEQYF.

J is TRBJ1-1 and V is TRBV6-1, with TRBD1 as a possible D gene (5 bases). The V end was cut by 9 bases, the J end by 1 base, with 9 bases between. This CDR3 is 12 amino acids long. The germline gives CDR1 MNHNS, CDR2 SASEGT. CDR3 sequence reads: CASETANTEAFF. In DNA, the CDR3 is TGTGCCAGTGAGACAGCGAACACTGAAGCTTTCTTT.

The chain links TRBV4-2 to TRBJ2-5, with TRBD2 matching 11 bases. The germline gives CDR1 LGHNA, CDR2 YNFKEQ. The junction had 3 bases not matched to a gene; V was cut back by 0 bases and J by 0 bases. The CDR3 runs to 17 residues. CDR3 amino acids: CASSQDSTSGNQETQYF. For the CDR3, the DNA is TGTGCCAGCAGCCAAGATTCGACTAGCGGGAACCAAGAGACCCAGTACTTC.

About this clone: A read error may explain this, as a much larger clone is one base away. The chain carries TRBV28 and TRBJ2-1; 8 bases are shared with TRBD2. The length of the CDR3 is 16 residues. V shed 5 bases, J shed 6 bases, and the junction held 12 bases outside the gene matches. The V gene's germline CDR1 is MDHEN and CDR2 SYDVKM. The CDR3 DNA follows: TGTGCCAGCAGTGCACGACTAGCGAGTATCGGCAATGAGCAGTTCTTC. It translates to CASSARLASIGNEQFF.

CDR3 region: CSVVGQTSGRAGQFF. CDR3 coding DNA: TGCAGCGTTGTAGGCCAGACCAGCGGGAGGGCCGGGCAGTTCTTC. The chain is built from TRBV29-1 and TRBJ2-1; 10 bases are a match to TRBD2. V gave up 4 bases and J gave up 12 bases; unmatched junction bases: 15. Germline V gene lookup returns CDR1 SQVTM and CDR2 ANQGSEA. The CDR3 has 15 residues.

The chain links TRBV28 to TRBJ1-2, with 8 nucleotides matching TRBD1. The length of the CDR3 is 14 residues. The germline V gene encodes CDR1 MDHEN and CDR2 SYDVKM. V lost 8 bases to trimming and J lost 6 bases; unmatched junction nucleotides: 11. Here the CDR3 reads CASGLGQDVDGYTF. As DNA, the CDR3 is TGTGCCAGCGGATTGGGACAGGACGTCGATGGCTACACCTTC.

The rearrangement links TRBV4-2 to TRBJ2-2; D assignment may be TRBD1 or TRBD2 (5 bases each). Trimming left V 5 bases short and J 7 bases short, with 23 bases between. Germline assignment: CDR1 LGHNA and CDR2 YNFKEQ. The CDR3 consists of 17 residues. The CDR3 coding sequence is TGTGCCAGCAGCGACTACCTCGGGCCAGCGGACAACGGGGAGCTGTTTTTT. Residues: CASSDYLGPADNGELFF.

This chain links TRBV28 with TRBJ1-2; no clear D. With 2 bases removed from V and 4 bases from J, the gap between germline ends came to 14 bases. The CDR3 loop spans 15 amino acids. Germline V gives CDR1 MDHEN, CDR2 SYDVKM. The CDR3: CASSLSTQALYGYTF. The CDR3 nucleotides are TGTGCCAGCAGTTTAAGCACCCAGGCCCTCTATGGCTACACCTTC.

This clone was detected only a few times. The CDR3 bases are TGCGCCAGCGACCCCATTACAGGGCCTATCTATAGCAATCAGCCCCAGCATTTT. Amino acid sequence: CASDPITGPIYSNQPQHF. The chain is built from TRBV23-1 and TRBJ1-5; perhaps TRBD1 as D (6 bases). TRBV23-1 is classed as an ORF, of uncertain function. This CDR3 is built from 18 residues. Trimming left V 8 bases short and J 0 bases short, with 23 bases between.

The chain has TRBV27 and TRBJ2-1, with unresolved D. Germline loops: CDR1 MNHEY, CDR2 SMNVEV (reference sequence). Trimming took off 4 bases at V and 7 bases at J, with 14 bases between the two ends. The CDR3 loop spans 14 amino acids. The CDR3 DNA reads as TGTGCCAGCAGTTCCACCCGTTATGGGAATGAGCAGTTCTTC. Its translation: CASSSTRYGNEQFF.

This clone was counted once. The rearrangement uses TRBV6-5 and TRBJ1-2, with D unresolved. The V end was cut by 5 bases, the J end by 4 bases, with 11 bases between. Germline loops: CDR1 MNHEY, CDR2 SVGAGI. This CDR3 has 13 residues. The CDR3 sequence: CASSRERIYGYTF. CDR3 in DNA: TGTGCCAGCAGTAGGGAACGGATCTATGGCTACACCTTC.

This chain uses TRBV28 with TRBJ1-2; D possibly corresponds to TRBD1 (6 bases). Per the germline V gene, CDR1 is MDHEN and CDR2 is SYDVKM. The CDR3 consists of 12 residues. With 10 bases removed from V and 7 bases from J, the gap between germline ends came to 16 bases. CDR3 residues: CATDRGGGGYTF. The CDR3 DNA reads as TGTGCCACAGACAGAGGGGGGGGTGGCTACACCTTC.

The chain uses TRBV29-1 and TRBJ1-4; D is unresolved. Germline-derived CDR1 and CDR2 are SQVTM and ANQGSEA. The CDR3 runs to 11 residues. V was shortened by 5 bases and J by 8 bases, with 9 bases between the two germline ends. CDR3 bases: TGCAGCGTTACAGTTGGGGAAAAACTGTTTTTT. Its translation: CSVTVGEKLFF.

This rearrangement joins TRBV7-9 to TRBJ2-7; D not certain. Trimming took 0 bases from V and 4 from J, leaving 13 bases between them. The CDR3 covers 15 residues. The germline V gene has CDR1 SEHNR and CDR2 FQNEAQ (reference sequence). The CDR3 spells CASSLAAATAYEQYF. The CDR3 nucleotides read TGTGCCAGCAGCTTAGCGGCAGCAACTGCTTACGAGCAGTACTTC.

V and J are TRBV18 and TRBJ2-5, with D perhaps TRBD1 (6 bases). CDR3 size: 15 residues. V was clipped by 3 bases and J by 2 bases, with 13 bases between them. Germline-derived CDR1 and CDR2 are KGHSH and LQKENI. The CDR3 protein is CASSPRGGIQETQYF. Written as DNA, the CDR3 is TGTGCCAGCTCACCGCGTGGGGGCATACAAGAGACCCAGTACTTC.

This clone was recorded a few times. The CDR3 DNA is TGTGCCAGCAGCTTAGTGTCTCAGCCCCAGCATTTT. Its translation: CASSLVSQPQHF. This rearrangement joins TRBV7-4 to TRBJ1-5; D not resolved. This CDR3 is built from 12 residues. The ends were cut back, 1 base at V and 6 bases at J, with 4 bases in the middle. Germline V gives CDR1 SGHVT, CDR2 SQSDAQ.

The chain joins TRBV7-8 to TRBJ2-6; D is perhaps TRBD2 (6 bases). V was shortened by 4 bases and J by 3 bases, with 16 bases between the two germline ends. Germline V gives CDR1 SGHVS, CDR2 FQNEAQ. The CDR3 runs to 17 residues. CDR3 sequence reads: CASSWRDPSFGANVLTF. The CDR3 region has the DNA TGTGCCAGCAGCTGGCGGGACCCCTCTTTTGGGGCCAACGTCCTGACTTTC.

The rearrangement links TRBV7-2 to TRBJ1-5, with 9 bases that match TRBD1. This CDR3 spans 15 amino acids. Trimming at V came to 5 bases and at J to 2 bases, leaving 4 bases not matched to a gene. Germline CDR1 and CDR2: SGHTA and FQGNSA. As DNA, the CDR3 is TGTGCCAGCAGCACCCGGGACAGGGGCAATCAGCCCCAGCATTTT. Encoded protein: CASSTRDRGNQPQHF.

The CDR3 DNA is TGTGCCAGCAGCGCAACGGGAGAAGCAGAGCAGTTCTTC. Its protein product is CASSATGEAEQFF. This chain uses TRBV7-3 with TRBJ2-1; perhaps TRBD2 as D (6 bases). The ends were cut back, 5 bases at V and 10 bases at J, with 15 bases in the middle. The CDR3 is 13 residues long. Germline V gene sequence: CDR1 SGHTA, CDR2 FQGTGA. The full variable domain, its missing parts supplied by reference TRBV7-3 and TRBJ2-1, is GAGVSQTPSNKVTEKGKYVELRCDPISGHTALYWYRQSLGQGPEFLIYFQGTGAADDSGLPNDRFFAVRPEGSVSTLKIQRTERGDSAVYLCASSATGEAEQFFGPGTRLTVL.

The gene calls are TRBV11-2 and TRBJ2-5; a weak D match, TRBD1 (5 bases). V shed 1 base and J shed 7 bases, with 13 bases lying between them. The germline CDR1 and CDR2 sequences are SGHAT and FQNNGV. This CDR3 has 14 amino acids. The CDR3 nucleotides are TGTGCCAGCAGCTTAGCGGGCAGGGCAGCGACCCAGTACTTC. It encodes CASSLAGRAATQYF.